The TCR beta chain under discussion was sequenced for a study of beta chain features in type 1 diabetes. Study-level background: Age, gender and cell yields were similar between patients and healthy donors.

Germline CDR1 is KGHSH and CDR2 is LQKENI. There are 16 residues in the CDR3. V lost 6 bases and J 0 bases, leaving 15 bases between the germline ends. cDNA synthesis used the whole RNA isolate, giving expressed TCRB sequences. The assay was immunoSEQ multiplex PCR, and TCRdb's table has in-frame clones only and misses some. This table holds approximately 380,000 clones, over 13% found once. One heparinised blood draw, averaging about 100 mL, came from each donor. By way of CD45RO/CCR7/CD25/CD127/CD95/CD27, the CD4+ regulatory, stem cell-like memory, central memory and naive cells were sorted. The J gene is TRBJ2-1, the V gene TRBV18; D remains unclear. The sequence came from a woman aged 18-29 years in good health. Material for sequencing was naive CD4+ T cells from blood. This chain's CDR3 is CASSTLITSSYNEQFF. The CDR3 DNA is TGTGCCAGCTCCACGCTGATAACCAGCTCCTACAATGAGCAGTTCTTC.